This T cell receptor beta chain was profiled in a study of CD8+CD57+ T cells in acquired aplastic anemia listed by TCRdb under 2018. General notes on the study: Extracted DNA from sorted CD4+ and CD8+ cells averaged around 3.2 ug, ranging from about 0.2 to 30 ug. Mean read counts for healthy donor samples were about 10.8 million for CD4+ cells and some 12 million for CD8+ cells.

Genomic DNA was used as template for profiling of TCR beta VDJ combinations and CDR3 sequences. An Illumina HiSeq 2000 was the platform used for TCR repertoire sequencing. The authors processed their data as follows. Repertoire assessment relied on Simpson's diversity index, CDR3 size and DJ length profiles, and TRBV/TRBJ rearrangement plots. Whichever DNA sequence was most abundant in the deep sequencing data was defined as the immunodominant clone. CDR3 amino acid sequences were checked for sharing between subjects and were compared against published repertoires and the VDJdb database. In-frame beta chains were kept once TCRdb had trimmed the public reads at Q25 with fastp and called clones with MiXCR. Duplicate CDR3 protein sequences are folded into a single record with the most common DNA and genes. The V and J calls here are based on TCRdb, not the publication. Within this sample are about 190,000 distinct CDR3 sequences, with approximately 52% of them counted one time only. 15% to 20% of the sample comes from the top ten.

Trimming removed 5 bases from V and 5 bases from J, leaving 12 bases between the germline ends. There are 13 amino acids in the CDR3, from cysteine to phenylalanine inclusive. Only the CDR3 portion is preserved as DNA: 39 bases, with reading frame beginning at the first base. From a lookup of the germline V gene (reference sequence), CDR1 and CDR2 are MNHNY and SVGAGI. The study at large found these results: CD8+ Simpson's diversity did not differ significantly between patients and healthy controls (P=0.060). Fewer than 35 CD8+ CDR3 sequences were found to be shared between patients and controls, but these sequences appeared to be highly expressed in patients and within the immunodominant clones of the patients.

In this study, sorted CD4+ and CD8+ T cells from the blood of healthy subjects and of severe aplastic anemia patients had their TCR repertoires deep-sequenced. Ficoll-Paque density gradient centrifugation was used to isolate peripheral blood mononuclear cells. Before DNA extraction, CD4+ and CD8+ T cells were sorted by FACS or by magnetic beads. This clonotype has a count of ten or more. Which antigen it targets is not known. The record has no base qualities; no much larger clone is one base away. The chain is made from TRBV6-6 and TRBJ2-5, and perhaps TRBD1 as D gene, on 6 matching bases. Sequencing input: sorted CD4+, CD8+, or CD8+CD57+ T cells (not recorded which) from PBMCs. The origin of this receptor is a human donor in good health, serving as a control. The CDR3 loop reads CASSEQGWETQYF. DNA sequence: TGTGCCAGCAGTGAGCAGGGGTGGGAGACCCAGTACTTC.